The 21 T cell receptor beta chains listed next were all sequenced from one sample in a study of T cell responses to AZD1222 COVID-19 vaccine. Assay: immunoSEQ multiplex PCR; the TCRdb copy retains only in-frame clones and omits some. This sample has under 60,000 clones, with 70% to 90% found just once. Here the sequenced sample was peripheral blood, taken 28 days after the second AZD1222 dose. The receptor set was obtained from an adult who received the AZD1222 COVID-19 vaccine.

This chain uses TRBV27 with TRBJ2-7, with 7 bases matching TRBD2. The CDR3 runs to 15 residues. The germline CDR1 and CDR2 sequences are MNHEY and SMNVEV (reference sequence). Unmatched junction bases numbered 11, after V lost 5 bases and J lost 4 bases. The CDR3 DNA reads as TGTGCCAGCAGTGCCATCACTAGCGTCCTATACGAGCAGTACTTC. Protein: CASSAITSVLYEQYF.

This chain uses TRBV5-1 with TRBJ1-1; D not certain. The germline V and J ends were trimmed by 1 base and 0 bases, with 10 bases remaining between them. This CDR3 is 15 amino acids long. CDR1 SGHRS and CDR2 YFSETQ come from the germline V gene. The CDR3 protein is CASSLRNSMNTEAFF. The CDR3 DNA follows: TGCGCCAGCAGCTTGCGGAACAGCATGAACACTGAAGCTTTCTTT.

V gene TRBV11-2 combines with J gene TRBJ2-7; D is uncertain. The CDR3 extends over 14 amino acids. Trimming removed 7 bases from V and 1 base from J, with 14 bases in between. CDR1 is SGHAT, CDR2 FQNNGV, per germline. The CDR3, as DNA: TGTGCCAGCAAACCGCTCGAGAAGTCCTACGAGCAGTACTTC. It is translated as CASKPLEKSYEQYF. The whole variable domain, filled in from reference TRBV11-2 and TRBJ2-7, reads EAGVAQSPRYKIIEKRQSVAFWCNPISGHATLYWYQQILGQGPKLLIQFQNNGVVDDSQLPKDRFSAERLKGVDSTLKIQPAKLEDSAVYLCASKPLEKSYEQYFGPGTRLTVT.

This sequence joins TRBV2 and TRBJ1-4; 8 bases are a match to TRBD1. CDR3 length: 15 amino acids. V shed 8 bases and J 1 base; nucleotides not matched to a gene: 6. CDR1 is SNHLY and CDR2 is FYNNEI in the germline V gene. The CDR3 region is CASGTGGRTNEKLFF. CDR3 nucleotides: TGTGCCAGCGGGACAGGTGGCAGAACTAATGAAAAACTGTTTTTT.

The J gene is TRBJ2-7, the V gene TRBV13; TRBD1 matches 10 bases. J lost 5 bases, V lost 5 bases, and 12 bases had no gene match. The germline V gene has CDR1 PRHDT and CDR2 FYEKMQ (reference sequence). There are 16 residues in the CDR3. CDR3 DNA: TGTGCCAGCAGCGGCCCGACAGGGGGCGTTCTTCACGAGCAGTACTTC. Its translation: CASSGPTGGVLHEQYF.

This chain joins TRBV5-4 and TRBJ2-3, with D possibly being TRBD1 (5 bases). The CDR3 is 15 residues long. The ends were cut back, 1 base at V and 1 base at J, with 10 bases in the middle. CDR1 SGHNT and CDR2 YYREEE come from the germline V gene (reference sequence). As DNA, the CDR3 is TGTGCCAGCAGCTTGAGTGGACACGGCACAGATACGCAGTATTTT. Translated: CASSLSGHGTDTQYF.

This chain links TRBV4-3 with TRBJ2-3; perhaps TRBD1 as D (6 bases). Germline values: CDR1 LGHNA, CDR2 YSLEER. With 4 bases removed from V and 3 bases from J, the gap between germline ends came to 8 bases. The length of the CDR3 is 13 residues. The CDR3 DNA sequence: TGCGCCAGCAGCCCAGGGGAGACAGATACGCAGTATTTT. Protein: CASSPGETDTQYF.

The chain combines TRBV6-1 with TRBJ1-2; TRBD1 is a possible D gene (5 bases). The germline V and J ends were trimmed by 5 bases and 2 bases, with 15 bases remaining between them. Germline V gene sequence: CDR1 MNHNS, CDR2 SASEGT. CDR3 length: 15 residues. CDR3 in DNA: TGTGCCAGCAGTTCCATGACAGTTACCAACTATGGCTACACCTTC. Protein sequence: CASSSMTVTNYGYTF.

This chain connects TRBV5-8 to TRBJ1-1, with D hard to call. Germline CDR1 SGHTS, CDR2 YDEGEE. Trimming pared 9 bases from V and 6 bases from J, leaving 12 bases between. CDR3 length: 11 residues. In DNA form, the CDR3 reads TGTGCCAACATCCTTGACGCTGAAGCTTTCTTT. Encoded protein: CANILDAEAFF.

The chain uses TRBV24-1 and TRBJ2-1; 7 nucleotides align to TRBD1. The CDR3 consists of 11 residues. Germline assignment: CDR1 KGHDR and CDR2 SFDVKD. The trim removed 9 bases at V and 6 bases at J, leaving 1 base unmatched. The CDR3 DNA reads as TGTGCCACCGGACAGGTCAATGAGCAGTTCTTC. Its translation is CATGQVNEQFF.

V is TRBV20-1 and J is TRBJ2-7, with a possible D match to TRBD2 (5 bases). The CDR3 is made up of 11 amino acids. Germline V gives CDR1 DFQATT, CDR2 SNEGSKA (reference sequence). The germline V and J ends were trimmed by 1 base and 9 bases, with 10 bases remaining between them. The CDR3 is CSARAPEGQYF. In DNA form, the CDR3 reads TGCAGTGCTAGAGCCCCCGAGGGGCAGTACTTC.

The chain is built from TRBV7-7 and TRBJ2-3; 7 nucleotides agree with TRBD2. This CDR3 region has 18 residues. V lost 0 bases and J lost 2; bases outside the gene matches: 11. Per the germline V gene, CDR1 is SSHAT and CDR2 is FNYEAQ (reference sequence). CDR3 sequence (DNA): TGTGCCAGCAGCTTAGCGGGCGGGAGCCCACAACTCACAGATACGCAGTATTTT. Residues: CASSLAGGSPQLTDTQYF.

The chain employs TRBV6-2 or TRBV6-3 and TRBJ2-7, with D possibly TRBD2 on 7 matching bases. This CDR3 has 12 amino acids. Between the trimmed V and J ends, which lost 2 bases and 7 bases, there was a span of 9 bases. Germline V gene lookup returns CDR1 MNHEY and CDR2 SVGEGT. The CDR3 region is CASSYRGAEQYF. CDR3 nucleotide sequence: TGTGCCAGCAGTTACCGGGGGGCGGAGCAGTACTTC.

This clone has only a few counts. The genes are TRBV7-9 and TRBJ1-2; no firm D call. The CDR3 sequence is 15 residues long. V lost 1 base and J 2 bases, leaving 11 bases between the germline ends. Germline CDR1 is SEHNR and CDR2 is FQNEAQ (reference sequence). The CDR3 loop reads CASSLVKSHNYGYTF. The CDR3, as DNA: TGTGCCAGCAGCTTAGTTAAGTCACACAACTATGGCTACACCTTC.

Here the CDR3 reads CASRDDPWTGNGYTF. DNA of the CDR3: TGCGCCAGCAGAGACGACCCATGGACAGGGAATGGCTACACCTTC. This chain links TRBV10-2 with TRBJ1-2, with 8 bases identical to TRBD1. CDR3 length: 15 residues. The junction had 12 bases not matched to a gene; V was cut back by 6 bases and J by 6 bases. Germline lookup yields CDR1 WSHSY and CDR2 SAAADI.

The V and J genes are TRBV7-2 and TRBJ2-5; weak D call: TRBD1 (5 bases). The germline gives CDR1 SGHTA, CDR2 FQGNSA. Trimming removed 1 base at V and 5 bases at J, with 8 bases between. The length of the CDR3 is 13 residues. The CDR3 is CASSLGKGETQYF. CDR3 nucleotides: TGTGCCAGCAGCTTAGGGAAGGGGGAGACCCAGTACTTC. The full variable domain, completed using reference TRBV7-2 and TRBJ2-5, is GAGVSQSPSNKVTEKGKDVELRCDPISGHTALYWYRQSLGQGLEFLIYFQGNSAPDKSGLPSDRFSAERTGGSVSTLTIQRTQQEDSAVYLCASSLGKGETQYFGPGTRLLVL.

The rearrangement joins TRBV6-2 or TRBV6-3 to TRBJ2-1; D unresolved. Trimming left V 2 bases short and J 10 bases short, with 12 bases between. The CDR3 covers 13 residues. Germline CDR1 reads MNHEY; CDR2 reads SVGEGT. CDR3 sequence reads: CASSYATGTEQFF. CDR3 sequence (DNA): TGTGCCAGCAGTTACGCGACCGGCACAGAGCAGTTCTTC.

The chain couples TRBV6-5 to TRBJ2-1, with D maybe TRBD2 (5 bases). CDR3 length: 13 amino acids. CDR1 is MNHEY and CDR2 is SVGAGI in the germline V gene. Trimming left V 6 bases short and J 0 bases short, with 6 bases between. The CDR3 nucleotides are TGTGCCAGCAGGGAGGACTCCTACAATGAGCAGTTCTTC. Its translation is CASREDSYNEQFF.

This chain connects TRBV3-1 (or the pseudogene TRBV3-2) to TRBJ2-3, with D perhaps TRBD2 (7 bases). V lost 3 bases and J lost 1, with 14 bases in between. The germline gives CDR1 LGHDT, CDR2 YNNKEL (reference sequence). The CDR3 consists of 16 residues. CDR3 sequence: CASSQLGGGGTDTQYF. Here the CDR3 DNA reads TGTGCCAGCAGCCAGTTAGGGGGGGGCGGCACAGATACGCAGTATTTT.

The chain joins TRBV27 to TRBJ2-7; no clear D gene. The CDR3 has 14 amino acids. Germline V gene data show CDR1 as MNHEY and CDR2 as SMNVEV (reference sequence). V lost 4 bases to trimming and J lost 5 bases, with 15 bases between them. CDR3 amino acids: CASSYTAWRDEQYF. The CDR3 DNA sequence: TGTGCCAGCAGTTATACGGCCTGGCGAGACGAGCAGTACTTC.

The rearrangement links TRBV11-3 to TRBJ1-3, with unresolved D. V lost 0 bases and J 0 bases, leaving 6 bases between the germline ends. This CDR3 comprises 15 residues. Germline lookup yields CDR1 SGHNT and CDR2 YENEEA. This CDR3 reads CASSLDGISGNTIYF. CDR3 bases: TGTGCCAGCAGCTTAGACGGGATCTCTGGAAACACCATATATTTT.